The rows below give T cell receptor beta chains drawn from one sample of a study of T cells in Graves' hyperthyroidism and ophthalmopathy. MiXCR, applied by TCRdb to the multiplex PCR reads, yields one record per CDR3 protein. This repertoire shows around 560,000 distinct CDR3 sequences, over 15% found once; its top ten account for under 20%. The sample was blood. These receptor sequences come from a young woman with Graves' hyperthyroidism. Each CDR3 is given with its conserved first and last residue. A D gene is named only where the DNA matches it firmly. Clone size is not always given. Where it is, it says once, few, many or a class for expanded clones.

size	D	V	J	DNA	CDR3
NA	TRBD2	TRBV11-2	TRBJ2-1	TGTGCCAGCACGAGACTCTTAGCGGGGAGCTCCTACAATGAGCAGTTCTTC	CASTRLLAGSSYNEQFF
NA	TRBD2	TRBV7-9	TRBJ2-2	TGTGCCAGCAGCTTAATCGGCCGTGGGCTAGCGGGGTCCACCGGGGAGCTGTTTTTT	CASSLIGRGLAGSTGELFF
NA	NA	TRBV5-1	TRBJ2-5	TGCGCCAGCAGCTTGGTTTCCGGGGGCTTAGAGACCCAGTACTTC	CASSLVSGGLETQYF
many	NA	TRBV6-1	TRBJ2-1	TGTGCCAGCACCCCTCCCAGGCTCGCGTCCCAGGTCCCATCCTACAATGAGCAGTTCTTC	CASTPPRLASQVPSYNEQFF
NA	NA	TRBV4-1	TRBJ1-5	TGCGCCAGCAGCCAAGAAAGGGGGGACCCACACAATCAGCCCCAGCATTTT	CASSQERGDPHNQPQHF
many	NA	TRBV29-1	TRBJ1-5	TGCAGCGTTGGGACAGACATCAATCAGCCCCAGCATTTT	CSVGTDINQPQHF
many	NA	TRBV20-1	TRBJ2-3	TGCAGTGCTAGCCCATTAGCGGTGAGCACAGATACGCAGTATTTT	CSASPLAVSTDTQYF
NA	TRBD1	TRBV10-3	TRBJ2-7	TGTGCCATCAGGGGGGACAGGGTCAACGAGCAGTACTTC	CAIRGDRVNEQYF
NA	NA	TRBV20-1	TRBJ1-2	TGCAGTGCTCTGACAGGTCGATCCTATGGCTACACCTTC	CSALTGRSYGYTF
few	NA	TRBV24-1	TRBJ2-5	TGTGCCACCAGTGCGGGAGAGACCCAGTACTTC	CATSAGETQYF
many	TRBD1	TRBV25-1	TRBJ2-7	TGTGCCAGCAGCTTCGGACAGGGGCGCAACGAGCAGTACTTC	CASSFGQGRNEQYF
NA	NA	TRBV5-1	TRBJ1-3	TGCGCCAGCAGCCAAGATTCCGCTGGGGGGCGGGCAAACACCATATATTTT	CASSQDSAGGRANTIYF
many	TRBD2	TRBV6-1	TRBJ2-7	TGTGCCAGCAGCCGCGGGGGTGCGGGGTTCGGGGAGCAGTACTTC	CASSRGGAGFGEQYF
few	TRBD2	TRBV3-1	TRBJ2-1	TGTGCCAGCAGCCAAGTCTCGGCTAGCGGGATTAATGAGCAGTTCTTC	CASSQVSASGINEQFF
NA	NA	TRBV7-9	TRBJ1-1	TGTGCCAGCAGCGTTAGTGTGGAAGGCACTGAAGCTTTCTTT	CASSVSVEGTEAFF
many	TRBD2	TRBV14	TRBJ2-7	TGTGCCAGCAGCCAAGAGTGGCTAGCGGGAGCCAGCTCCTACGAGCAGTACTTC	CASSQEWLAGASSYEQYF
many	NA	TRBV20-1	TRBJ1-1	TGCAGTGCTAGTAGGGAAACAGGCTCTTTGAACACTGAAGCTTTCTTT	CSASRETGSLNTEAFF
many	NA	TRBV12-3/TRBV12-4	TRBJ2-7	TGTGCCAGCAGTTTAGCCAGCGAGCAGTACTTC	CASSLASEQYF
few	NA	TRBV27	TRBJ2-7	TGTGCCAGCAGTCCCTACCTGCAGGGCGGGCAGTACTTC	CASSPYLQGGQYF
few	NA	TRBV9	TRBJ2-1	TGTGCCAGCAGCGTAAACCCAGGACTGGGTAGGCATGAGCAGTTCTTC	CASSVNPGLGRHEQFF
many	NA	TRBV2	TRBJ2-5	TGTGCCAGCAGCGGAGGGTCAGAGACCCAGTACTTC	CASSGGSETQYF
few	TRBD1	TRBV10-3	TRBJ1-2	TGTGCCATCAGTGGGGACAGTGCCTTGTATGGCTACACCTTC	CAISGDSALYGYTF
many	NA	TRBV5-1	TRBJ2-1	TGCGCCAGCAGCTTGACCCATACCTCCCCCTATGAGCAGTTCTTC	CASSLTHTSPYEQFF
few	TRBD2	TRBV9	TRBJ2-6	TGTGCCAGCAGCGCCCTCAGCGGGGGGACTGGGGCCAACGTCCTGACTTTC	CASSALSGGTGANVLTF
NA	NA	TRBV6-1	TRBJ1-5	TGTGCCAGTCGACAGGAGGCTAGCAATCAGCCCCAGCATTTT	CASRQEASNQPQHF
NA	TRBD2	TRBV10-3	TRBJ2-1	TGTGCCAGCAGTGGGCTAGCGGGGGGGACTGAGCAGTTCTTC	CASSGLAGGTEQFF
once	NA	TRBV10-3	TRBJ2-5	TGTGCCATCAGTGTGGGCAGCCAAGAGACCCAGCACTTC	CAISVGSQETQHF
NA	NA	TRBV12-3/TRBV12-4	TRBJ1-6	TGTGCCAGCACTCTGAGGAACACAAATTCACCCCTCCACTTT	CASTLRNTNSPLHF
NA	NA	TRBV6-2/TRBV6-3	TRBJ1-6	TGTGCCAGCAGGAACACAGGGAATAATTCACCCCTCCACTTT	CASRNTGNNSPLHF
NA	NA	TRBV5-6	TRBJ1-5	TGTGCCAGCAGCTTCTATTTAAGCAATCAGCCCCAGCATTTT	CASSFYLSNQPQHF
NA	NA	TRBV20-1	TRBJ1-1	TGCAGTGCTAGTGTACCGGGACAAAACACTGAAGCTTTCTTT	CSASVPGQNTEAFF
few	NA	TRBV28	TRBJ1-5	TGTGCCAGCAGTTTGAAGCAGGGACTTTCTCAGCCCCAGCATTTT	CASSLKQGLSQPQHF
NA	NA	TRBV19	TRBJ1-5	TGTGCCAGTAGAATACAGAGATATAGCAATCAGCCCCAGCATTTT	CASRIQRYSNQPQHF
NA	TRBD1	TRBV15	TRBJ1-1	TGTGCCACCAGCAGAAGTCAGGGGGTGAACACTGAAGCTTTCTTT	CATSRSQGVNTEAFF
once	NA	TRBV19	TRBJ2-2	TGTGCCGGTACCCCGAGGGGAGGGGGCCGGAACACCGGGGAGCTGTTTTTT	CAGTPRGGGRNTGELFF
few	TRBD2	TRBV12-3/TRBV12-4	TRBJ2-7	TGTGCCAGCAGTTTAACTCTGGAGCGGGGAATAAGAGGAGTCTACGAGCAGTACTTC	CASSLTLERGIRGVYEQYF
few	NA	TRBV4-1	TRBJ2-7	TGCGCCAGCAGCCAAGTACCGCCTCCTGGCGAGCAGTACTTC	CASSQVPPPGEQYF
NA	NA	TRBV18	TRBJ1-4	TGTGCCAGCTCACCGACCCACGGGGGAAGGGGGATTAATGAAAAACTGTTTTTT	CASSPTHGGRGINEKLFF
many	NA	TRBV20-1	TRBJ2-7	TGCAGTGCTAGAGATGCAGGGACGAAACCCTACGAGCAGTACTTC	CSARDAGTKPYEQYF
NA	NA	TRBV30	TRBJ2-2	TGTGCCTGGAGACGGACGGGGGCCACCGGGGAGCTGTTTTTT	CAWRRTGATGELFF
many	NA	TRBV30	TRBJ1-5	TGTGCCTGGAGTGTACGAAGCAATCAGCCCCAGCATTTT	CAWSVRSNQPQHF
NA	TRBD1	TRBV5-4	TRBJ1-2	TGTGCCAGCGGGAGCTCGGACAGGGGCCTCCAGGGCTACACCTTC	CASGSSDRGLQGYTF